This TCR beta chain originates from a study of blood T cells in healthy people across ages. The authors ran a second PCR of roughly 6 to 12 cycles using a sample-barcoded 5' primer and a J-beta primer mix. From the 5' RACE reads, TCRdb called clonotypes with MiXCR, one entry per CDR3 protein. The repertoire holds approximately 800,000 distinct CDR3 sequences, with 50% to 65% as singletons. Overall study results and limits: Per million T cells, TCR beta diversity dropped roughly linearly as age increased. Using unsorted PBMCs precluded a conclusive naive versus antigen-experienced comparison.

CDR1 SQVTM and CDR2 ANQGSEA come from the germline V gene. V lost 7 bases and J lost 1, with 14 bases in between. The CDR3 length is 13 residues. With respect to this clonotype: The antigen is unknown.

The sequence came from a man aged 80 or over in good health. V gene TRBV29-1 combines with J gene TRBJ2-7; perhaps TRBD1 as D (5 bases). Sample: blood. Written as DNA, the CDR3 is TGCAGCGCCTGCCAGGGCCCGTCCTACGAGCAGTACTTC. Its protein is CSACQGPSYEQYF.